The rows below give T cell receptor beta chains drawn from one sample of a study of T cell responses to AZD1222 COVID-19 vaccine. Only in-frame clones appear in the TCRdb table, and some are missing; sequencing was by immunoSEQ multiplex PCR. The repertoire holds under 200,000 clones, with about nine tenths as singletons. The sequencing used peripheral blood, collected on day 0 of AZD1222 vaccination. These receptors all stem from an adult in good health. Both conserved end residues are part of each CDR3. A D gene is named only where the DNA matches it firmly. Not every row has a clone size; where given, it reads once, few, many or a size class.

TRBD2,TRBV7-9,TRBJ2-5,.,TGTGCCAGCAGCTTAGGTGGGCGGGGGAGGCAAGAGACCCAGTACTTC,CASSLGGRGRQETQYF
TRBD2,TRBV4-3,TRBJ2-1,.,TGCGCCAGCAGCCAAGGGGGACTAGACGATGAGCAGTTCTTC,CASSQGGLDDEQFF
TRBD1,TRBV9,TRBJ1-6,.,TGTGCCAGCAGCGAGAGACAGGGGACGTCCCTCCACTTT,CASSERQGTSLHF
TRBD1,TRBV4-1,TRBJ1-2,.,TGCGCCAGCAGCCATGTTACGGACAGGGCAAATGGCTACACCTTC,CASSHVTDRANGYTF
.,TRBV6-6,TRBJ1-1,.,TGTGCCAGCAGTCTGACAGAGAAGAACACTGAAGCTTTCTTT,CASSLTEKNTEAFF
.,TRBV2,TRBJ2-6,.,TGTGCCAGTGTCAGGGAGCCCTCTGGGGCCAACGTCCTGACTTTC,CASVREPSGANVLTF
.,TRBV29-1,TRBJ1-1,.,TGCAGCGTTGAAGGTAGGATGAACACTGAAGCTTTCTTT,CSVEGRMNTEAFF
.,TRBV27,TRBJ1-2,.,TGTGCCAGCAGTTTCCAACTGGGCTATGGCTACACCTTC,CASSFQLGYGYTF
.,TRBV3-1/TRBV3-2,TRBJ2-1,.,TGTGCCAGCAGCCAAGATCTCGCAGGTAGATCCAATGAGCAGTTCTTC,CASSQDLAGRSNEQFF
.,TRBV7-5,TRBJ2-7,.,TGTGCCAGAAGCCCTAGCGTATACGAGCAGTACTTC,CARSPSVYEQYF
TRBD1,TRBV2,TRBJ2-7,.,TGTGCCAGCAGTGAAACGGGACAGATGACGGACTTC,CASSETGQMTDF
.,TRBV25-1,TRBJ2-5,.,TGTGCCAGCAGTGAATTATCAGGACCTATGGGAGAGACCCAGTACTTC,CASSELSGPMGETQYF
.,TRBV29-1,TRBJ2-3,.,TGCAGCGTTAGGGACCCGATAGGAACAGATACGCAGTATTTT,CSVRDPIGTDTQYF
TRBD2,TRBV7-3,TRBJ2-2,few,TGTGCCAGCAGCTTAGGACTAGCGGGAGGAACCGGGGAGCTGTTTTTT,CASSLGLAGGTGELFF
.,TRBV9,TRBJ2-5,.,TGTGCCAGCAGCGTTAGGGCAGGGCAACAAGAGACCCAGTACTTC,CASSVRAGQQETQYF
TRBD1,TRBV4-1,TRBJ1-4,once,TGCGCCAGCAGCCCACGACAGGGGTCCCGAGGGGAAAAACTGTTTTTT,CASSPRQGSRGEKLFF
.,TRBV12-3/TRBV12-4,TRBJ2-3,.,TGTGCCAGCAGTTTAGCGTCGGGCGGTACGCAGTATTTT,CASSLASGGTQYF
.,TRBV9,TRBJ1-5,.,TGTGCCAGCAGCGTAGTCGGGTCGTACGGCCAGCCCCAGCATTTT,CASSVVGSYGQPQHF
.,TRBV19,TRBJ2-7,.,TGTGCCAGTAGTATTATGGAGGGCCCCTACGAGCAGTACTTC,CASSIMEGPYEQYF
TRBD2,TRBV29-1,TRBJ2-2,.,TGCAGCGTTGGGAACCTAGCGGAGAGAAGCGGGGAGCTGTTTTTT,CSVGNLAERSGELFF
TRBD1,TRBV5-5,TRBJ2-7,.,TGTGCCAGCAGCAGGTACAGGGGCGATTACGAGCAGTACTTC,CASSRYRGDYEQYF
.,TRBV27,TRBJ2-3,.,TGTGCCAGCAGTTTATACTCCAGGGAATCTGCAGATACGCAGTATTTT,CASSLYSRESADTQYF
.,TRBV6-1,TRBJ2-1,.,TGTGCCAGCAGTGAGGTTCATTGGGCAAACGAGCAGTTCTTC,CASSEVHWANEQFF
.,TRBV7-7,TRBJ2-5,.,TGTGCCAGCAGCTTAGGTCCAGGTGGTGAAGAGACCCAGTACTTC,CASSLGPGGEETQYF
TRBD1,TRBV6-2/TRBV6-3,TRBJ2-7,.,TGTGCCAGCAGTCTACAGGGGAATTGGGACGAGCAGTACTTC,CASSLQGNWDEQYF
.,TRBV28,TRBJ2-7,.,TGTGCCAGCAGTTTAAGTCCAGCGGTCACCTACGAGCAGTACTTC,CASSLSPAVTYEQYF
.,TRBV2,TRBJ2-4,.,TGTGCCAGCAGCCTAAGTGTAGCCAAAAACATTCAGTACTTC,CASSLSVAKNIQYF
TRBD2,TRBV7-8,TRBJ2-1,.,TGTGCCAGCAGCTTAGTGCTAGCGGGGGCCGGGAATGAGCAGTTCTTC,CASSLVLAGAGNEQFF
.,TRBV4-1,TRBJ1-1,medium-sized,TGCGCCAGCAGTAGAGAGGAAAACACTGAAGCTTTCTTT,CASSREENTEAFF
.,TRBV5-1,TRBJ2-5,.,TGCGCCAGCAGACGGGGAAGCGAAGAGACCCAGTACTTC,CASRRGSEETQYF
TRBD2,TRBV28,TRBJ2-7,.,TGTGCCAGCATGGGTACTAGCGTCCAATCTCGTCCTTGGGAGCAGTACTTC,CASMGTSVQSRPWEQYF
.,TRBV7-9,TRBJ1-5,.,TGTGCCAGCAGCCCGGCGGCCAGCAATCAGCCCCAGCATTTT,CASSPAASNQPQHF
TRBD1,TRBV5-6,TRBJ1-2,.,TGTGCCAGCAGCCAGGACAGGGGGCCCGGCTACACCTTC,CASSQDRGPGYTF
TRBD1,TRBV10-2,TRBJ1-6,.,TGCGCCAGCAGTGAACAGGGGGTCTCACCCCTCCACTTT,CASSEQGVSPLHF
.,TRBV6-1,TRBJ2-7,.,TGTGCCAGCAGTGAGACAGGTCGGATCGAGCAGTACTTC,CASSETGRIEQYF
.,TRBV5-4,TRBJ1-6,.,TGTGCCAGCAGCTTGGACAGAGGGGTCGAATCACCCCTCCACTTT,CASSLDRGVESPLHF
.,TRBV12-3/TRBV12-4,TRBJ2-1,.,TGTGCCAGCAGTTTAGGGGACTTGATAAGCTTCTTC,CASSLGDLISFF